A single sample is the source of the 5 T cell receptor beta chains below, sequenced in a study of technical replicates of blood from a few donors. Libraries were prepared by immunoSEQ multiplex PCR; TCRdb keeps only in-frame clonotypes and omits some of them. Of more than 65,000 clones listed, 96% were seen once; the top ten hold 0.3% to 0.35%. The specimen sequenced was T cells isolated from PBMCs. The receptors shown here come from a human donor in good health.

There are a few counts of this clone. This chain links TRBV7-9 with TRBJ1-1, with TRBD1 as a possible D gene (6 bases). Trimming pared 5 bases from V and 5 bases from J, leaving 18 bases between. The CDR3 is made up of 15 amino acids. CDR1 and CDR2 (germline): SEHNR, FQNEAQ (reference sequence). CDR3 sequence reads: CASSLFATGPTEAFF. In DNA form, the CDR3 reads TGTGCCAGCAGCCTTTTTGCAACAGGGCCGACTGAAGCTTTCTTT. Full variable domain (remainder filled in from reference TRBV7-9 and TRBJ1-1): DTGVSQNPRHKITKRGQNVTFRCDPISEHNRLYWYRQTLGQGPEFLTYFQNEAQLEKSRLLSDRFSAERPKGSFSTLEIQRTEQGDSAMYLCASSLFATGPTEAFFGQGTRLTVV.

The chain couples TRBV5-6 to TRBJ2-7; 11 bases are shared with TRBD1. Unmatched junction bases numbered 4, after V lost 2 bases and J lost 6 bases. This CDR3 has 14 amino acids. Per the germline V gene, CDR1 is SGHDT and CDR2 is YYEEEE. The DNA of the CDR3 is TGTGCCAGCAGCTTCGGACAGGGGGCCCTCGAGCAGTACTTC. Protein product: CASSFGQGALEQYF.

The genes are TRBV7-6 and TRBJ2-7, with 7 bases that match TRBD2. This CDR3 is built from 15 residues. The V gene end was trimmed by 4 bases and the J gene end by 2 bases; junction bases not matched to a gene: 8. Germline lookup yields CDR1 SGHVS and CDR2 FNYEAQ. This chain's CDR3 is CASSSATSLTYEQYF. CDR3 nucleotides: TGTGCCAGCAGCTCGGCGACTAGCTTAACCTACGAGCAGTACTTC. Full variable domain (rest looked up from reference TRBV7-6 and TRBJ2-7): GAGVSQSPRYKVTKRGQDVALRCDPISGHVSLYWYRQALGQGPEFLTYFNYEAQQDKSGLPNDRFSAERPEGSISTLTIQRTEQRDSAMYRCASSSATSLTYEQYFGPGTRLTVT.

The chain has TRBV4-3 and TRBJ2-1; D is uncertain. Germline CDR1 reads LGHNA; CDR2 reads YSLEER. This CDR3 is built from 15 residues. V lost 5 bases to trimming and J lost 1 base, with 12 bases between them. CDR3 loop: CASSAFLGSYNEQFF. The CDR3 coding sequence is TGCGCCAGCAGCGCCTTCCTAGGATCCTACAATGAGCAGTTCTTC.

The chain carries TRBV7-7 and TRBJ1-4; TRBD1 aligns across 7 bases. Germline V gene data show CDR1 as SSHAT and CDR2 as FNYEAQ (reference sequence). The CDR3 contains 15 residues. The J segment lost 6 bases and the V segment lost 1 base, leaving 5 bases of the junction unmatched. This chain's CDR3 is CASSLGGQLDEKLFF. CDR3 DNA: TGTGCCAGCAGCTTAGGGGGACAGCTTGATGAAAAACTGTTTTTT. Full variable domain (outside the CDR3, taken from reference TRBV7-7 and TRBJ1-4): GAGVSQSPRYKVTKRGQDVTLRCDPISSHATLYWYQQALGQGPEFLTYFNYEAQPDKSGLPSDRFSAERPEGSISTLTIQRTEQRDSAMYRCASSLGGQLDEKLFFGSGTQLSVL.